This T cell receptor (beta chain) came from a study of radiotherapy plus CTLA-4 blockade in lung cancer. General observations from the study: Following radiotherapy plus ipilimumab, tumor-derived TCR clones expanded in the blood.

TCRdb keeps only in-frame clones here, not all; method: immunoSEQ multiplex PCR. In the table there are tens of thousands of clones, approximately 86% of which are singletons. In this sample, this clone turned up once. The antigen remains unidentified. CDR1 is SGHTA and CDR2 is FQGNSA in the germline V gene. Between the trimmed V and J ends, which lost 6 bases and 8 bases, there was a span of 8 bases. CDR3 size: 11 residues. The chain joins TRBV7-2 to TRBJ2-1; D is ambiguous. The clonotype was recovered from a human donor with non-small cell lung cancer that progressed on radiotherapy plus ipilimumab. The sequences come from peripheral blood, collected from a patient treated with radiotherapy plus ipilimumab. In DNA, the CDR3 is TGTGCCAGCAGAATTAGCTATGAGCAGTTCTTC. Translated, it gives CASRISYEQFF.